The sequence of this T cell receptor (beta chain) was determined in a study of cytomegalovirus exposure and HLA in healthy donors. The ends were cut back, 5 bases at V and 4 bases at J, with 11 bases in the middle. The CDR3 is 14 residues long. Per the germline V gene, CDR1 is SSHAT and CDR2 is FNYEAQ (reference sequence). The PCR contained 60 Vbeta and 13 Jbeta primers. Profiling relied on immunoSEQ multiplex PCR, and the TCRdb table lists in-frame clones only, not all of them. The data hold some 160,000 clones, with 84% observed a single time. This chain uses TRBV7-7 with TRBJ2-2; maybe TRBD1 (6 bases). This clonotype was sampled from a boy younger than 10 in good health and CMV-seronegative. Sequencing was done on a sample of PBMCs. The CDR3 nucleotides read TGTGCCAGCAGCCACGGACAGATCACCGGGGAGCTGTTTTTT. Translation: CASSHGQITGELFF.